This T cell receptor (beta chain) was captured by sequencing in a study of T cell responses to AZD1222 COVID-19 vaccine. Data came from immunoSEQ multiplex PCR; TCRdb stores just in-frame clones and leaves some out. This table has about 130,000 clones, approximately 90% appearing once. Trimming removed 9 bases at V and 5 bases at J, with 16 bases between. Germline V gene lookup returns CDR1 LGHDT and CDR2 YNNKEL (reference sequence). This CDR3 contains 13 residues. The chain is built from TRBV3-1 (or the pseudogene TRBV3-2) and TRBJ2-5, with D perhaps matching TRBD1 (8 bases). The starting material was peripheral blood, obtained on day 0 of AZD1222 vaccination. This TCR came from an adult in good health. The CDR3 loop reads CASHRGGEETQYF. As DNA, the CDR3 is TGTGCCAGTCACAGGGGGGGGGAGGAGACCCAGTACTTC.